This passage covers 4 T cell receptor beta chains from one sample sequenced in a study of shared clonotypes between healthy human individuals. Using immunoSEQ multiplex PCR, the repertoire was profiled, and TCRdb retains in-frame clones only, with some absent. The sample consists of about 2.4 million clones, approximately 93% of them appearing once. Sequencing was done on a sample of naive CD4+ T cells from PBMCs. Subset indicated: CD45RA+ positively selected. The receptors were gathered from a man aged 18-30 years in good health. Some clones in this sample may be carry-over from other donors' samples.

The chain carries TRBV6-5 and TRBJ1-5; D gene uncertain. CDR3 length: 12 amino acids. The V end lost 7 bases, the J end lost 3 bases, and 7 bases lay between the germline ends. Per germline, CDR1 MNHEY and CDR2 SVGAGI. CDR3 sequence (DNA): TGTGCCAGCACCAGGCCCAATCAGCCCCAGCATTTT. This gives the protein CASTRPNQPQHF.

The chain uses TRBV5-8 and TRBJ1-1, with a tentative D call TRBD1 (5 bases). The CDR3 length is 16 residues. Germline CDR1 is SGHTS and CDR2 is YDEGEE. With 0 bases removed from V and 7 bases from J, the gap between germline ends came to 19 bases. This CDR3 is CASSLATAPGLHEAFF. CDR3 coding DNA: TGTGCCAGCAGCTTGGCCACGGCTCCAGGGCTCCATGAAGCTTTCTTT.

The chain uses TRBV5-1 and TRBJ1-4; D is perhaps TRBD1 (6 bases). CDR3 size: 15 residues. CDR1 SGHRS and CDR2 YFSETQ come from the germline V gene. V lost 4 bases and J lost 2, with 12 bases in between. CDR3 in amino acids: CASSPSRGTNEKLFF. The CDR3 nucleotides are TGCGCCAGCAGCCCATCCAGGGGTACTAATGAAAAACTGTTTTTT.

The chain uses TRBV5-1 and TRBJ2-1; 7 bases are shared with TRBD1. CDR1 and CDR2 from the germline V gene are SGHRS and YFSETQ. The length of the CDR3 is 14 residues. The ends lost 6 bases at V and 5 bases at J; junction bases unmatched: 8. In DNA, the CDR3 is TGCGCCAGCACACGACAGGGTCTCAACAATGAGCAGTTCTTC. Amino acid sequence: CASTRQGLNNEQFF.